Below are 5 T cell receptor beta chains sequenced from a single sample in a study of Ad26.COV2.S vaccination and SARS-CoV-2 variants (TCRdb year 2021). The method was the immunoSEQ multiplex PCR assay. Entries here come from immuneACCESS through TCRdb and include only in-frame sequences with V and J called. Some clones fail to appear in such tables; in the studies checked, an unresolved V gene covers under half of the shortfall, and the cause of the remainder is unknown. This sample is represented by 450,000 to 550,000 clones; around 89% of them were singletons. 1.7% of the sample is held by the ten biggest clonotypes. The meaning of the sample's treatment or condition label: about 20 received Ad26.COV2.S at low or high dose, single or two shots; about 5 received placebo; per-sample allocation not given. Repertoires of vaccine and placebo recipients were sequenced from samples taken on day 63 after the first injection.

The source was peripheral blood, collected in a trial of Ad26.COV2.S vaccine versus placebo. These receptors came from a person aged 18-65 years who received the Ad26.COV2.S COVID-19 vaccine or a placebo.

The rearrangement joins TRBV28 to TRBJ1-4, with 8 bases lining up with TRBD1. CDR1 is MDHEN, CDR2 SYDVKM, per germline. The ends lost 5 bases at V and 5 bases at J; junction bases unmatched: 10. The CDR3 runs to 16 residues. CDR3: CASSPIGDRLNEKLFF. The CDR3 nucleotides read TGTGCCAGCAGTCCCATTGGGGACAGGTTAAATGAAAAACTGTTTTTT.

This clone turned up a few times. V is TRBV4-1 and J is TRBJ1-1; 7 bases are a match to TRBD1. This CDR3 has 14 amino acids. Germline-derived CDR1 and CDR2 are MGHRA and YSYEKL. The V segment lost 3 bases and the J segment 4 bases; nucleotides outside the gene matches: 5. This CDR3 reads CASSHEHRGTEAFF. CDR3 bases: TGCGCCAGCAGCCACGAACACAGGGGCACTGAAGCTTTCTTT.

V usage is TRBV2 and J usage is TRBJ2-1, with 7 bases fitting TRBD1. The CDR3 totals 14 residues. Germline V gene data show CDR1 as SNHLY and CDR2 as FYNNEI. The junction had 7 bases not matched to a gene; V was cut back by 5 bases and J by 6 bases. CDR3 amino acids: CASSKGGRGNEQFF. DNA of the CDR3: TGTGCCAGCAGTAAAGGGGGCAGGGGCAATGAGCAGTTCTTC. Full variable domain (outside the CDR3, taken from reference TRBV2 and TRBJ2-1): EPEVTQTPSHQVTQMGQEVILRCVPISNHLYFYWYRQILGQKVEFLVSFYNNEISEKSEIFDDQFSVERPDGSNFTLKIRSTKLEDSAMYFCASSKGGRGNEQFFGPGTRLTVL.

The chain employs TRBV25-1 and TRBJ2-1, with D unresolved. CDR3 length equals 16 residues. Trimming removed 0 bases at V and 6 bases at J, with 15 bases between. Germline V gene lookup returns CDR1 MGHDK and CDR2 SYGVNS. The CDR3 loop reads CASSEYPLDKSNEQFF. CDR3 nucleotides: TGTGCCAGCAGTGAATATCCCCTAGACAAGAGCAATGAGCAGTTCTTC.

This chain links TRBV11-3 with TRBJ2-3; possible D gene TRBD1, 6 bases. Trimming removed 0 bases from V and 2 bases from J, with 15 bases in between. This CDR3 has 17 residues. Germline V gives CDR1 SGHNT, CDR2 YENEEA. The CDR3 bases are TGTGCCAGCAGCTTAGATTTCAGGGGAAGAAACACAGATACGCAGTATTTT. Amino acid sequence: CASSLDFRGRNTDTQYF.